Each of the 16 T cell receptor beta chains below was sequenced from the same sample in a study of T-cell reconstitution after alpha-beta-depleted transplantation in children. Researchers prepared the TCRbeta library using unique molecular identifiers, the study reports. MiXCR was run by TCRdb on the PCR reads, yielding one entry per CDR3 protein. The table lists around 30,000 distinct CDR3 sequences, less than 8.5% of them singletons, with more than 25% in the top ten. These receptors' targets are unknown. Study-wide points: The study reportedly traced alpha-beta T cells about two months after transplant to several hundred expanded graft clones.

Sequencing used peripheral blood, obtained 60 days after TCRalphabeta/CD19-depleted stem cell transplant. These receptor sequences come from a child under two years old who had a stem cell transplant for acute myeloid leukemia, so the T cells may come from the graft donor.

This clonotype occurred many times. The chain couples TRBV23-1 to TRBJ1-1; 7 positions match TRBD1. TRBV23-1 is assigned to the ORF class and has an uncertain function. This CDR3 spans 11 amino acids. The V and J ends lost 8 bases and 4 bases, in that order; junction bases with no gene match: 1. CDR3 bases: TGCGCCAGCGCAGGGGGCACTGAAGCTTTCTTT. Translating it yields CASAGGTEAFF.

This clonotype came up many times. The rearrangement joins TRBV28 to TRBJ1-1, with unresolved D. V lost 3 bases and J lost 6, with 14 bases in between. Germline V gene data show CDR1 as MDHEN and CDR2 as SYDVKM. The CDR3 is 14 amino acids. CDR3 nucleotide sequence: TGTGCCAGCAGTTTTTATCTCTCCGGGCCTGAAGCTTTCTTT. It yields the protein CASSFYLSGPEAFF.

This clonotype was counted many times. The rearrangement links TRBV7-2 to TRBJ1-5; the match to TRBD1 covers 9 bases. Germline loops: CDR1 SGHTA, CDR2 FQGNSA. This CDR3 contains 16 residues. The junction had 7 bases not matched to a gene; V was cut back by 2 bases and J by 5 bases. The CDR3 sequence: CASSLSWTGADQPQHF. The CDR3 DNA reads as TGTGCCAGCAGCTTATCCTGGACAGGGGCTGATCAGCCCCAGCATTTT.

This clonotype has a count of ten or more. J is TRBJ2-3 and V is TRBV7-2, with 12 nucleotides matching TRBD2. The CDR3 runs 20 residues. With 2 bases clipped from V and 2 bases from J, the junction kept 14 bases outside the gene matches. Germline V gene sequence: CDR1 SGHTA, CDR2 FQGNSA. The CDR3 region is CASSLSPRASGRDNTDTQYF. The CDR3 DNA follows: TGTGCCAGCAGCTTAAGCCCCCGGGCTAGCGGGAGGGACAACACAGATACGCAGTATTTT.

The CDR3 is CASSFLGAGTDTQYF. The CDR3 bases are TGTGCCAGCTCATTCCTCGGGGCGGGCACAGATACGCAGTATTTT. V is TRBV2 and J is TRBJ2-3; D assignment may be TRBD1 or TRBD2 (5 bases each). Deletions cut 8 bases from V and 1 base from J, with 16 bases between. Per the germline V gene, CDR1 is SNHLY and CDR2 is FYNNEI. The CDR3 extends over 15 amino acids.

This clonotype came up many times. The chain employs TRBV9 and TRBJ2-2; D is ambiguous. Looked up from germline, CDR1 is SGDLS and CDR2 is YYNGEE. The CDR3 covers 17 residues. V was clipped by 3 bases and J by 2 bases, with 17 bases between them. The CDR3 here is CASSGSPKGPNTGELFF. The CDR3 nucleotides read TGTGCCAGCAGCGGTTCCCCCAAAGGGCCTAACACCGGGGAGCTGTTTTTT.

This clonotype came up many times. V gene TRBV3-1 combines with J gene TRBJ2-1; possibly TRBD1 for D (5 bases). V was pared by 0 bases and J by 4 bases, with 16 bases between. Germline V CDR1 and CDR2: LGHDT, YNNKEL (reference sequence). The length of the CDR3 is 17 residues. The CDR3: CASSQDRGISFYNEQFF. The DNA of the CDR3 is TGTGCCAGCAGCCAAGATAGGGGAATTTCCTTTTACAATGAGCAGTTCTTC.

This clonotype was recorded at least ten times. The chain joins TRBV29-1 to TRBJ1-1; 10 nucleotides line up with TRBD1. This CDR3 region has 13 residues. The germline CDR1 and CDR2 sequences are SQVTM and ANQGSEA. Losses at the gene ends were 5 bases for V and 5 bases for J; bases not matched to a gene: 5. The CDR3 is CSVFDRGLTEAFF. The CDR3 region has the DNA TGCAGCGTTTTTGACAGGGGGCTGACTGAAGCTTTCTTT.

This clonotype was recorded many times. J is TRBJ2-1 and V is TRBV28, with 7 nucleotides matching TRBD1. Trimming cost V 5 bases and J 12 bases; bases outside gene matches: 16. The germline V gene has CDR1 MDHEN and CDR2 SYDVKM. The CDR3 length is 15 residues. CDR3: CASSQSGTAYVGQFF. The DNA for the CDR3 is TGTGCCAGCAGTCAATCCGGGACAGCCTACGTTGGGCAGTTCTTC.

This clonotype has ten or more counts. V is TRBV4-2 and J is TRBJ2-7; D gene unclear. Germline-derived CDR1 and CDR2 are LGHNA and YNFKEQ. The CDR3 extends over 13 amino acids. With 4 bases removed from V and 5 bases from J, the gap between germline ends came to 12 bases. DNA of the CDR3: TGTGCCAGCAGCCCCCGAGGAGACCACGAGCAGTACTTC. Protein: CASSPRGDHEQYF.

This clonotype was counted many times. This chain links TRBV5-6 with TRBJ1-1; TRBD1 is a possible D gene (5 bases). CDR3 length: 16 residues. V was trimmed by 2 bases and J by 1 base, leaving 15 bases between them. CDR1 and CDR2 from the germline V gene are SGHDT and YYEEEE. The DNA for the CDR3 is TGTGCCAGCAGCTTTCGGGCGGGGCTGACGAACACTGAAGCTTTCTTT. Its translation: CASSFRAGLTNTEAFF.

This clonotype was detected ten times or more. J is TRBJ2-7 and V is TRBV4-3; perhaps D is TRBD1 or TRBD2 (5 bases each). The CDR3 is 15 amino acids. Germline lookup yields CDR1 LGHNA and CDR2 YSLEER. V lost 0 bases and J lost 3, with 12 bases in between. CDR3 bases: TGCGCCAGCAGCCAAGATGTTCCAGGGAGCTACGAGCAGTACTTC. Translating it yields CASSQDVPGSYEQYF.

This clonotype was seen repeatedly, ten times or more. CDR3 sequence (DNA): TGCGCCAGCAGCTCCTGGGATAGCGGGGTCGAGACCCAGTACTTC. Its protein is CASSSWDSGVETQYF. The chain links TRBV5-1 to TRBJ2-5, with 8 bases fitting TRBD2. Trimming at V came to 3 bases and at J to 5 bases, leaving 9 bases not matched to a gene. The CDR3 has 15 amino acids. Germline V gene lookup returns CDR1 SGHRS and CDR2 YFSETQ. The variable domain in full, with the rest retrieved from reference TRBV5-1 and TRBJ2-5, is KAGVTQTPRYLIKTRGQQVTLSCSPISGHRSVSWYQQTPGQGLQFLFEYFSETQRNKGNFPGRFSGRQFSNSRSEMNVSTLELGDSALYLCASSSWDSGVETQYFGPGTRLLVL.

The table lists this clonotype with many counts. The V call is TRBV27, the J call TRBJ1-1, with D perhaps matching TRBD1 (5 bases). The CDR3 runs 14 residues. Germline V CDR1 and CDR2: MNHEY, SMNVEV (reference sequence). Trimming removed 8 bases from V and 5 bases from J, with 18 bases in between. Written as DNA, the CDR3 is TGTGCCAGCGGCCTGCAAGGGGCAGGGACTGAAGCTTTCTTT. Translating it yields CASGLQGAGTEAFF.

In its sample, this clonotype was seen many times. The J gene is TRBJ2-5, the V gene TRBV29-1; TRBD2 aligns across 12 bases. The germline CDR1 and CDR2 sequences are SQVTM and ANQGSEA. With V trimmed by 0 bases and J by 4 bases, 6 bases remained unmatched. This CDR3 has 16 amino acids. The CDR3 DNA follows: TGCAGCGTTGAAGATTGGACTAGCGGGGATGGAGAGACCCAGTACTTC. It specifies CSVEDWTSGDGETQYF.

This clonotype came up many times. This chain links TRBV28 with TRBJ2-3; tentative D call: TRBD1 (5 bases). The V and J ends lost 2 bases and 1 base respectively, with 10 bases between them. Germline V gives CDR1 MDHEN, CDR2 SYDVKM. The CDR3 runs 15 residues. The CDR3 DNA follows: TGTGCCAGCAGTTTAATGGGGCCACGCACAGATACGCAGTATTTT. Protein product: CASSLMGPRTDTQYF.